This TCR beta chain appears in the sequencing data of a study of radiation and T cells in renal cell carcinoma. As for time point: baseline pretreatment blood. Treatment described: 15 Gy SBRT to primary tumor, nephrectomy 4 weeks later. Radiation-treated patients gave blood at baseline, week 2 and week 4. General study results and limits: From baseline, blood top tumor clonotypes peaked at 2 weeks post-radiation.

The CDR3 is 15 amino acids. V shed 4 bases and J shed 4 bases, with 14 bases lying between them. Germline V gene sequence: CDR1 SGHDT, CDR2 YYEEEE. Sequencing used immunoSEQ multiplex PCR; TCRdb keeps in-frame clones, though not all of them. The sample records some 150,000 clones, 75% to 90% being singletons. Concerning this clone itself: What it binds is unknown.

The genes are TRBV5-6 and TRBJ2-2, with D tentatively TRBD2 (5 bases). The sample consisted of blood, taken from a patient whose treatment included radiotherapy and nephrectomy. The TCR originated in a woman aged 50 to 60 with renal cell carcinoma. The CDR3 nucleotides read TGTGCCAGCAGCCGACGAGGGTCAGGCACCGGGGAGCTGTTTTTT. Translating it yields CASSRRGSGTGELFF.